Sequencing of this TCR beta chain was carried out in a study of T cells in Graves' hyperthyroidism and ophthalmopathy. TCR beta CDR3 regions were amplified from RNA. HTBI primers were the set used in a first-round RT-PCR of the TCR CDR3. TCRdb reprocessed the multiplex PCR reads with MiXCR, giving one entry per CDR3 protein. The sample has hundreds of thousands of distinct CDR3 sequences, roughly 14% seen once. This clonotype has a count of ten or more. The V segment lost 6 bases and the J segment 7 bases; nucleotides outside the gene matches: 6. The CDR3 has 12 residues. This receptor was identified in a man younger than 30 with Graves' ophthalmopathy. V is TRBV12-3 or TRBV12-4 and J is TRBJ2-7, with 7 bases that match TRBD1. Sequenced input: blood. The chain's CDR3 is CASSFTGDEQYF. As DNA, the CDR3 is TGTGCCAGCAGCTTCACAGGGGATGAGCAGTACTTC.